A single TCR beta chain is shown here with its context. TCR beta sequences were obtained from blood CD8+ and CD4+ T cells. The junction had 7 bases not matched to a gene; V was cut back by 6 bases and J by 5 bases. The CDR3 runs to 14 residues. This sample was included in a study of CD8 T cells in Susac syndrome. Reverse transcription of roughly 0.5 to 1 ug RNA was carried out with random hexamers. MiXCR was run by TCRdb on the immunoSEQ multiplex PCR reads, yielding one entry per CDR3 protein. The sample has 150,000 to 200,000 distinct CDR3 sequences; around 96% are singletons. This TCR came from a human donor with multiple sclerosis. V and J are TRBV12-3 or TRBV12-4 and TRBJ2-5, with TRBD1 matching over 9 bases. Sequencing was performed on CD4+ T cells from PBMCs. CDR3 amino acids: CASSPGTGFETQYF. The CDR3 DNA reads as TGTGCCAGCAGCCCCGGGACAGGGTTTGAGACCCAGTACTTC.